The 14 T cell receptor beta chains below come from one sample, sequenced in a study of response to subunit inactivated influenza vaccine. TCRdb independently ran MiXCR on the RT-PCR reads; one entry per CDR3 protein. The sample has roughly 460,000 distinct CDR3 sequences, about a tenth seen once; the top ten hold roughly 12%. This specimen was PBMCs from blood, taken roughly 6 weeks after vaccination. The receptors come from a middle-aged man who received an inactivated influenza vaccine.

This clonotype occurred a few times. The genes are TRBV29-1 and TRBJ2-2; weak D call: TRBD1 (5 bases). The CDR3 runs 13 residues. Germline CDR1 reads SQVTM; CDR2 reads ANQGSEA. V lost 3 bases to trimming and J lost 2 bases, with 7 bases between them. The CDR3 bases are TGCAGCGTTGAGGACATAAACACCGGGGAGCTGTTTTTT. This translates into CSVEDINTGELFF.

This chain links TRBV29-1 with TRBJ2-3, with 10 positions matching TRBD2. Germline V gene sequence: CDR1 SQVTM, CDR2 ANQGSEA. J gave up 0 bases and V 6 bases, and 6 bases lay outside the gene matches. The CDR3 contains 15 residues. CDR3 sequence (DNA): TGCAGCGTGGGGACTAGCGTATCTAGCACAGATACGCAGTATTTT. Translated: CSVGTSVSSTDTQYF.

This clonotype was counted a few times. V is TRBV7-9 and J is TRBJ2-3; 9 nucleotides line up with TRBD1. V shed 5 bases, J shed 9 bases, and the junction held 3 bases outside the gene matches. This CDR3 spans 12 amino acids. From germline, CDR1 is SEHNR and CDR2 FQNEAQ (reference sequence). CDR3 region: CASSEGQGTQYF. In DNA form, the CDR3 reads TGTGCCAGCAGCGAAGGACAGGGGACGCAGTATTTT.

This clonotype was seen only a few times. The chain carries TRBV15 and TRBJ2-1, with 11 nucleotides matching TRBD2. From germline, CDR1 is LNHNV and CDR2 YYDKDF (reference sequence). The CDR3 extends over 18 amino acids. With 5 bases clipped from V and 5 bases from J, the junction kept 14 bases outside the gene matches. CDR3 loop: CATSQGVAGGPINNEQFF. CDR3 nucleotides: TGTGCCACCAGCCAAGGAGTAGCGGGAGGGCCTATCAACAATGAGCAGTTCTTC.

The DNA of the CDR3 is TGCAGTGCTAGAGCTTCGGAAGCGGTGCAGTACTTC. This codes for CSARASEAVQYF. V is TRBV20-1 and J is TRBJ2-7; D is perhaps TRBD2 (5 bases). Germline assignment: CDR1 DFQATT and CDR2 SNEGSKA (reference sequence). CDR3 size: 12 residues. The V end was cut by 1 base, the J end by 9 bases, with 13 bases between.

The CDR3 DNA follows: TGTGCCAGCAGCTTAACTAGCGGGTTAGCCACAGATACGCAGTATTTT. It translates to CASSLTSGLATDTQYF. The V gene is TRBV7-2, the J gene TRBJ2-3, with 9 bases fitting TRBD2. The V and J ends lost 2 bases and 2 bases, in that order; junction bases with no gene match: 5. Germline CDR1 is SGHTA and CDR2 is FQGNSA. The CDR3 extends over 16 amino acids.

To note about this clonotype: At one boundary the junction diverges from the germline segment, which might be a read error. J is TRBJ2-3 and V is TRBV20-1; D is uncertain. Germline V gene lookup returns CDR1 DFQATT and CDR2 SNEGSKA (reference sequence). This CDR3 has 11 amino acids. CDR3 in amino acids: CRADTTDTQYF. In DNA form, the CDR3 reads TGTAGGGCGGATACTACAGATACGCAGTATTTT.

Ten or more counts support this clonotype. The chain recombines TRBV12-3 or TRBV12-4 with TRBJ2-7; 8 nucleotides agree with TRBD1. Losses at the gene ends were 5 bases for V and 2 bases for J; bases not matched to a gene: 5. The CDR3 length is 14 residues. The CDR3 here is CASSEGQGAYEQYF. The CDR3 coding sequence is TGTGCCAGCAGTGAAGGACAGGGAGCCTACGAGCAGTACTTC.

A few counts support this clonotype. The gene calls are TRBV9 and TRBJ2-3, with D possibly TRBD2 on 6 matching bases. Germline V lookup: CDR1 SGDLS, CDR2 YYNGEE. CDR3 length equals 15 residues. Trimming pared 0 bases from V and 0 bases from J, leaving 8 bases between. The chain's CDR3 is CASSVAGTSTDTQYF. As DNA, the CDR3 is TGTGCCAGCAGCGTAGCCGGGACTAGCACAGATACGCAGTATTTT.

This clonotype was counted between two and nine times. V and J are TRBV5-1 and TRBJ2-2, with 8 bases identical to TRBD2. This CDR3 is 17 amino acids long. V lost 0 bases and J lost 0; bases outside the gene matches: 4. CDR1 and CDR2 from the germline V gene are SGHRS and YFSETQ. In DNA, the CDR3 is TGCGCCAGCAGCTTGGGGCCGGGAGGGCCGAACACCGGGGAGCTGTTTTTT. Translation: CASSLGPGGPNTGELFF.

The chain combines TRBV4-3 with TRBJ2-7; a possible D gene is TRBD1 (5 bases). Trimming left V 2 bases short and J 6 bases short, with 8 bases between. Germline CDR1 and CDR2: LGHNA and YSLEER. This CDR3 is 12 amino acids long. CDR3 protein: CASSQWGGEQYF. The CDR3 DNA reads as TGCGCCAGCAGCCAATGGGGCGGCGAGCAGTACTTC.

The table lists this clonotype with a few counts. This chain connects TRBV28 to TRBJ2-7; 9 bases are a match to TRBD1. This CDR3 has 15 amino acids. With V trimmed by 6 bases and J by 4 bases, 10 bases remained unmatched. The germline gives CDR1 MDHEN, CDR2 SYDVKM. The CDR3 loop reads CASSATGDREYEQYF. The CDR3 DNA reads as TGTGCCAGCAGCGCTACCGGGGACAGGGAATACGAGCAGTACTTC.

This clonotype has only a few counts. V is TRBV3-1 and J is TRBJ2-2; weak D call: TRBD1 (6 bases). Germline-derived CDR1 and CDR2 are LGHDT and YNNKEL (reference sequence). This CDR3 contains 15 residues. Trimming pared 4 bases from V and 3 bases from J, leaving 12 bases between. The DNA for the CDR3 is TGTGCCAGCAGCCCGGAGCAGGGGTACACCGGGGAGCTGTTTTTT. This translates into CASSPEQGYTGELFF.

This chain links TRBV27 with TRBJ2-7, with 8 bases lining up with TRBD1. Trimming removed 5 bases from V and 6 bases from J; junction bases left unmatched: 15. The CDR3 extends over 16 amino acids. The germline V gene has CDR1 MNHEY and CDR2 SMNVEV (reference sequence). CDR3 sequence reads: CASSPGTGGERSEQYF. CDR3 bases: TGTGCCAGCAGTCCTGGAACAGGGGGTGAGCGTTCCGAGCAGTACTTC.